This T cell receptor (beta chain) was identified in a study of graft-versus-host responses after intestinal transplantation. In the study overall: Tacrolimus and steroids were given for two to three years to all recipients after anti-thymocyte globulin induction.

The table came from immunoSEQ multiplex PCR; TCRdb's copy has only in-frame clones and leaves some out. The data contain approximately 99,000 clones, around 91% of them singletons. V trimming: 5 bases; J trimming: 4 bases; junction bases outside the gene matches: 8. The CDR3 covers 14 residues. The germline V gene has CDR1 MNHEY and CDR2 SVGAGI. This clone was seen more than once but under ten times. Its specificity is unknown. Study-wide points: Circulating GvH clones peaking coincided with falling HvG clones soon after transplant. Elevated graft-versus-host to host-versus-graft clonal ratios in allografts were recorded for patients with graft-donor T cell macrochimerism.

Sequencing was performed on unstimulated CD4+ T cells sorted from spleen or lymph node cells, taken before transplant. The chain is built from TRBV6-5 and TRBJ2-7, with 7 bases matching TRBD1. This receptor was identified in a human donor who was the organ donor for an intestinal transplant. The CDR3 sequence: CASSQHTGVYEQYF. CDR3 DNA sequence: TGTGCCAGCAGTCAACATACAGGGGTTTACGAGCAGTACTTC.